The 23 T cell receptor beta chains presented below share a single source sample, sequenced in a study of T cells in Graves' hyperthyroidism and ophthalmopathy. Authors of the study amplified TCR beta CDR3 regions from RNA transcripts. First-round RT-PCR with HTBI primers amplified the TCR CDR3 region. TCRdb processed the multiplex PCR reads anew with MiXCR; each CDR3 protein has one entry. The sample carries around 350,000 distinct CDR3 sequences, about a fifth recorded once. Sequences were obtained from blood. The source of these receptors is a young woman with Graves' hyperthyroidism.

The rearrangement links TRBV9 to TRBJ2-2; 8 positions match TRBD2. The CDR3 extends over 16 amino acids. The V gene's germline CDR1 is SGDLS and CDR2 YYNGEE. The V gene end was trimmed by 0 bases and the J gene end by 3 bases; junction bases not matched to a gene: 4. The DNA of the CDR3 is TGTGCCAGCAGCGTAGATAGAGCGGGGGACACCGGGGAGCTGTTTTTT. It is translated as CASSVDRAGDTGELFF.

At least ten counts were recorded for this clonotype. The V and J genes are TRBV28 and TRBJ1-1, with D maybe TRBD1 (6 bases). Germline V gene sequence: CDR1 MDHEN, CDR2 SYDVKM. Trimming took off 3 bases at V and 5 bases at J, with 16 bases between the two ends. This CDR3 has 15 residues. The CDR3 is CASSFRIQGGTEAFF. DNA of the CDR3: TGTGCCAGCAGTTTCCGAATACAGGGCGGGACTGAAGCTTTCTTT.

At least ten counts were recorded for this clonotype. This rearrangement joins TRBV9 to TRBJ1-1, with D possibly being TRBD1 (5 bases). Germline values: CDR1 SGDLS, CDR2 YYNGEE. This CDR3 contains 16 residues. V was clipped by 0 bases and J by 5 bases, with 17 bases between them. The CDR3 sequence: CASSVGSQGGRTEAFF. The CDR3 DNA is TGTGCCAGCAGCGTAGGTTCTCAGGGAGGGAGAACTGAAGCTTTCTTT.

Details on this clonotype: This clone may be a read error of a much larger clone one base away. The chain combines TRBV18 with TRBJ2-4; D gene uncertain. CDR1 is KGHSH and CDR2 is LQKENI in the germline V gene. This CDR3 contains 14 residues. CDR3 DNA: TGTGCCAGCTCACCAGATAGAGCCAAAAACATTAAGTACTTC. Encoded protein: CASSPDRAKNIKYF. The whole variable domain, filled in from reference TRBV18 and TRBJ2-4, reads NAGVMQNPRHLVRRRGQEARLRCSPMKGHSHVYWYRQLPEEGLKFMVYLQKENIIDESGMPKERFSAEFPKEGPSILRIQQVVRGDSAAYFCASSPDRAKNIKYFGAGTRLSVL.

This clonotype was observed many times. This chain joins TRBV2 and TRBJ1-2; no reliable D call. CDR1 is SNHLY, CDR2 FYNNEI, per germline. This CDR3 region has 14 residues. V gave up 6 bases and J gave up 0 bases, with 11 bases separating them. The CDR3, as DNA: TGTGCCAGCAGCGTTTCCCCCGCTAACTATGGCTACACCTTC. This encodes CASSVSPANYGYTF.

Ten or more counts support this clonotype. The V and J genes are TRBV20-1 and TRBJ2-7, with TRBD1 identical over 7 bases. Germline CDR1 DFQATT, CDR2 SNEGSKA (reference sequence). The CDR3 sequence is 14 residues long. With 6 bases clipped from V and 3 bases from J, the junction kept 11 bases outside the gene matches. The CDR3, as DNA: TGCAGTGCCCTTTCCAAGGACAGGTACTACGAGCAGTACTTC. Its translation: CSALSKDRYYEQYF.

This clonotype was observed many times. The chain uses TRBV6-5 and TRBJ2-7, with a possible D match to TRBD1 (7 bases). V shed 6 bases and J shed 6 bases, with 15 bases lying between them. The CDR3 is made up of 13 amino acids. Germline loops: CDR1 MNHEY, CDR2 SVGAGI. The CDR3 here is CASRVQGRFEQYF. CDR3 DNA: TGTGCCAGCAGAGTACAGGGGAGGTTCGAGCAGTACTTC.

This clonotype was observed at least ten times. V gene TRBV15 combines with J gene TRBJ2-7; no clear D. The CDR3 is 14 residues long. The germline V gene has CDR1 LNHNV and CDR2 YYDKDF (reference sequence). V was cut by 3 bases and J by 5 bases, with 14 bases left in between. The CDR3 nucleotides read TGTGCCACCAGCAGGAGTGGGCAGCCAGACGAGCAGTACTTC. Amino acid sequence: CATSRSGQPDEQYF.

This clonotype was recorded many times. The junction departs from the called germline gene at one end, perhaps through a read error. The chain uses TRBV7-9 and TRBJ1-1, with no clear D. This CDR3 is 12 amino acids long. Germline assignment: CDR1 SEHNR and CDR2 FQNEAQ (reference sequence). Here the CDR3 DNA reads TGTGCCAGCAGGGGTACGGGCGCCCTCCCGATCTTT. Amino acids: CASRGTGALPIF.

As to this clonotype: A much larger clone differs from this one at a single base, so this may be a read error. This sequence joins TRBV11-2 and TRBJ2-4, with D hard to call. CDR3 length: 13 residues. CDR1 and CDR2 from the germline V gene are SGHAT and FQNNGV. The chain's CDR3 is CASSLHRENIKYF. The CDR3 nucleotides read TGTGCCAGCAGTTTGCACCGTGAAAACATTAAGTACTTC.

This clonotype showed up many times. The chain combines TRBV6-1 with TRBJ1-5; no clear D gene. CDR3 size: 14 residues. CDR1 is MNHNS and CDR2 is SASEGT in the germline V gene. Trimming took 4 bases from V and 7 from J, leaving 14 bases between them. CDR3 sequence reads: CASSGGLEGQPQHF. Written as DNA, the CDR3 is TGTGCCAGCAGTGGGGGTCTCGAGGGCCAGCCCCAGCATTTT.

Regarding this clonotype: This may be a read error, as it is one base from a much larger clone. This chain uses TRBV11-2 with TRBJ2-7, with D possibly TRBD1 on 6 matching bases. CDR1 and CDR2 from the germline V gene are SGHAT and FQNNGV. The CDR3 is 16 residues long. Here the CDR3 reads CASSFNGQISSYEHYF. The CDR3 nucleotides read TGTGCCAGCAGCTTCAACGGACAGATCAGCTCCTACGAGCACTACTTC.

The CDR3 DNA reads TGTGCCAGCACCCCAGATGTAGGGAAGGGGTCCTACGAGCAGTACTTC. Translating gives CASTPDVGKGSYEQYF. This rearrangement joins TRBV12-3 or TRBV12-4 to TRBJ2-7, with D perhaps TRBD1 (5 bases). The CDR3 length is 16 residues. V gave up 7 bases and J gave up 1 base, with 20 bases separating them.

This clonotype was found a few times. The genes are TRBV5-1 and TRBJ2-2, with TRBD1 matching 10 bases. This CDR3 has 16 residues. Germline trimming cut 3 bases from V and 4 bases from J; bases unmatched to any gene: 6. Germline V gene sequence: CDR1 SGHRS, CDR2 YFSETQ. CDR3 in DNA: TGCGCCAGCAGCTCAAGACAGGGGGCAACCACCGGGGAGCTGTTTTTT. Protein product: CASSSRQGATTGELFF.

The genes are TRBV18 and TRBJ1-1; possibly TRBD1 for D (5 bases). This CDR3 region has 16 residues. V shed 3 bases and J shed 5 bases, with 19 bases lying between them. Germline CDR1 is KGHSH and CDR2 is LQKENI. The CDR3 loop is CASSPGTLSGKTEAFF. In nucleotides, the CDR3 is TGTGCCAGCTCACCCGGGACCCTCTCGGGGAAAACTGAAGCTTTCTTT. Drawing the rest from reference TRBV18 and TRBJ1-1, the complete variable domain is NAGVMQNPRHLVRRRGQEARLRCSPMKGHSHVYWYRQLPEEGLKFMVYLQKENIIDESGMPKERFSAEFPKEGPSILRIQQVVRGDSAAYFCASSPGTLSGKTEAFFGQGTRLTVV.

Ten or more counts support this clonotype. This chain's CDR3 is CAWSRDSYEQYF. CDR3 nucleotides: TGTGCCTGGAGCAGGGACTCCTACGAGCAGTACTTC. V and J are TRBV30 and TRBJ2-7; D may be TRBD1 (5 bases). Germline CDR1 GTSNPN, CDR2 SVGIG (reference sequence). The CDR3 covers 12 residues. V dropped 3 bases and J dropped 0 bases, with 6 bases sitting between them.

Regarding this clonotype: One base away lies a much larger clone, so this may be a sequencing read error. This sequence joins TRBV13 and TRBJ2-2, with 8 nucleotides matching TRBD1. This CDR3 comprises 13 residues. Germline V lookup: CDR1 PRHDT, CDR2 FYEKMQ (reference sequence). DNA for the CDR3: TGTGCCATCTCACTCCAGGGGGCCGGGGAGCTGTGTTTT. Protein sequence: CAISLQGAGELCF.

The CDR3 spells CASSPGDYIYEQYF. The CDR3 DNA reads as TGTGCCAGCAGCCCCGGGGACTATATCTACGAGCAGTACTTC. This chain links TRBV6-1 with TRBJ2-7; 7 bases are a match to TRBD2. J lost 3 bases, V lost 6 bases, and 8 bases had no gene match. Looked up from germline, CDR1 is MNHNS and CDR2 is SASEGT. This CDR3 region has 14 residues.

This clonotype was detected ten times or more. The V call is TRBV29-1, the J call TRBJ1-1, with no clear D. V was trimmed by 4 bases and J by 9 bases, leaving 12 bases between them. CDR1 and CDR2 (germline): SQVTM, ANQGSEA. The length of the CDR3 is 11 residues. CDR3 in amino acids: CSVVTGPKAFF. The CDR3 bases are TGCAGCGTTGTAACGGGTCCTAAAGCTTTCTTT.

This clonotype was observed many times. The V and J genes are TRBV28 and TRBJ1-1; no reliable D call. Deletions cut 5 bases from V and 1 base from J, with 8 bases between. CDR3 size: 13 residues. The germline V gene encodes CDR1 MDHEN and CDR2 SYDVKM. CDR3 nucleotides: TGTGCCAGCAGTGCCGACCCGAACACTGAAGCTTTCTTT. This translates into CASSADPNTEAFF.

In regard to this clonotype: Lacking the conserved final phenylalanine or tryptophan, this CDR3 likely reflects a read error. The genes are TRBV5-4 and TRBJ2-7; possibly TRBD1 for D (5 bases). Germline V gene lookup returns CDR1 SGHNT and CDR2 YYREEE (reference sequence). This CDR3 is built from 13 residues. V lost 4 bases and J lost 1, with 9 bases in between. CDR3: CASSQDTSYEQYL. The CDR3 DNA reads TGTGCCAGCAGCCAGGACACGTCCTACGAGCAGTACCTC.

A remark on this clonotype: At one end the junction does not follow the germline gene, possibly because of a read error. V gene TRBV18 combines with J gene TRBJ1-2, with 9 bases fitting TRBD1. CDR3 length equals 15 residues. The V gene's germline CDR1 is KGHSH and CDR2 LQKENI. The CDR3: CASSPQGAIDYGYTF. DNA of the CDR3: TGTGCCAGCTCTCCACAGGGGGCCATCGACTATGGCTACACCTTC.

The gene calls are TRBV6-1 and TRBJ1-6; D perhaps matches TRBD1 (5 bases). The germline V and J ends were trimmed by 7 bases and 7 bases, with 17 bases remaining between them. The length of the CDR3 is 15 residues. CDR1 and CDR2 from the germline V gene are MNHNS and SASEGT. In DNA, the CDR3 is TGTGCCAGCAACCGAGAACAGGTGGGGAATTCACCCCTCCACTTT. Its protein is CASNREQVGNSPLHF.